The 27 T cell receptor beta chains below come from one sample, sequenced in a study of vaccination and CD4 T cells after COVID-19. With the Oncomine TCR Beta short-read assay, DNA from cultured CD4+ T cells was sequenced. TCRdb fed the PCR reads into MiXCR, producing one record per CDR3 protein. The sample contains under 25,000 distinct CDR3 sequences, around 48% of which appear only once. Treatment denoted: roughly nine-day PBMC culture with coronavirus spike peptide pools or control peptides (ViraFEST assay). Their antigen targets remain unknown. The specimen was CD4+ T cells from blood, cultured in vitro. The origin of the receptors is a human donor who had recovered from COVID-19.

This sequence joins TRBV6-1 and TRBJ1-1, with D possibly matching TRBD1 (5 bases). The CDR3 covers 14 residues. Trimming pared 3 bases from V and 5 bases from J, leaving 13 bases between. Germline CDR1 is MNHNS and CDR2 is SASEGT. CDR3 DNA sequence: TGTGCCAGCAGTGAGACATGGGGCGGGACTGAAGCTTTCTTT. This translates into CASSETWGGTEAFF.

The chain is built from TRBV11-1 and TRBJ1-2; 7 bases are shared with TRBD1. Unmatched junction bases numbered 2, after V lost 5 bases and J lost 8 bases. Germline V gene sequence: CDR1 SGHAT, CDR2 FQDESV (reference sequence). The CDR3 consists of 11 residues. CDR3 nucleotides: TGTGCCAGCAGCCACAGGGGCGGCTACACCTTC. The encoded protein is CASSHRGGYTF.

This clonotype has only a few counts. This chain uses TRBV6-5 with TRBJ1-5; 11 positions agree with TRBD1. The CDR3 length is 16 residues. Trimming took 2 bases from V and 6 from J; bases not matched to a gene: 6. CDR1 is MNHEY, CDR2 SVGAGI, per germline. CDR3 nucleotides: TGTGCCAGCAGTTACACGCGGGACAGGGGGAGTCAGCCCCAGCATTTT. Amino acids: CASSYTRDRGSQPQHF.

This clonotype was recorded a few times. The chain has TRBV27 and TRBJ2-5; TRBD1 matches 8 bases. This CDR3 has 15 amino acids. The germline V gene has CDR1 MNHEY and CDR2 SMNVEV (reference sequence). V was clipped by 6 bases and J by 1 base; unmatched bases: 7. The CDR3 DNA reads TGTGCCAGCAGCATCGACAGGGGCGTCCAAGAGACCCAGTACTTC. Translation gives CASSIDRGVQETQYF.

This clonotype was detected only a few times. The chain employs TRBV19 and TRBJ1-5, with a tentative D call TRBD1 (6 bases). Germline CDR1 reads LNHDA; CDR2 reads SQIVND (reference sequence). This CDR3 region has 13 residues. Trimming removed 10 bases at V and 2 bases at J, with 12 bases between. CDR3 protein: CATRDIGNQPQHF. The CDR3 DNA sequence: TGTGCCACCCGGGACATCGGCAATCAGCCCCAGCATTTT.

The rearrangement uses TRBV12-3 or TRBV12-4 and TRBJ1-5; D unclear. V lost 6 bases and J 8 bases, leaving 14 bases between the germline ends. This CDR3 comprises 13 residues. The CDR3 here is CASSPALEKPQHF. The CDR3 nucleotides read TGTGCCAGCAGCCCCGCCCTGGAGAAGCCCCAGCATTTT.

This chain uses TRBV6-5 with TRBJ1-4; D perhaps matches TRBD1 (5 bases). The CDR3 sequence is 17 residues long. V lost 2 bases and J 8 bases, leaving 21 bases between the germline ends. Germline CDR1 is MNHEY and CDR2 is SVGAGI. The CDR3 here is CASSYDMRIRDGEKLFF. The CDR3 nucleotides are TGTGCCAGCAGTTACGATATGAGGATCAGGGACGGCGAAAAACTGTTTTTT.

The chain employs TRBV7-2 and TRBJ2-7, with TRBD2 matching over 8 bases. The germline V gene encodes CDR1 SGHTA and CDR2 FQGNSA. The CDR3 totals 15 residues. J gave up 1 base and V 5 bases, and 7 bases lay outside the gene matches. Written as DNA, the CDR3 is TGTGCCAGCAGCGTCGGGACTAGATCGTCCTACGAGCAGTACTTC. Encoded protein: CASSVGTRSSYEQYF.

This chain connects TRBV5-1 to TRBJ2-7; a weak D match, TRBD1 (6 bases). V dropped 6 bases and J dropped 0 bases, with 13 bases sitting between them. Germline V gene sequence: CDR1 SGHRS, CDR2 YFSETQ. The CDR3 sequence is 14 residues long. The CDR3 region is CASTTLTGSYEQYF. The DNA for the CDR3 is TGCGCCAGCACCACCTTGACAGGCTCCTACGAGCAGTACTTC.

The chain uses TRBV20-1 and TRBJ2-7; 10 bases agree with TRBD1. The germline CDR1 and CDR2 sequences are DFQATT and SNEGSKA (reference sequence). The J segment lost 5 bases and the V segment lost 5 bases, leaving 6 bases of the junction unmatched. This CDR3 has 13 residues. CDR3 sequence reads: CSAVRQGAHEQYF. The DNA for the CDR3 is TGCAGTGCTGTCCGACAGGGGGCCCACGAGCAGTACTTC.

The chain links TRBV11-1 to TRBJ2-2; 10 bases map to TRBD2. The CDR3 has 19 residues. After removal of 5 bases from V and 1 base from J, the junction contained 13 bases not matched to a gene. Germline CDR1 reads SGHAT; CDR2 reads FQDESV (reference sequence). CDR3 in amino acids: CASSPRRPRTSGNTGELFF. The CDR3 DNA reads TGTGCCAGCAGCCCGAGACGACCGAGGACTAGCGGGAACACCGGGGAGCTGTTTTTT.

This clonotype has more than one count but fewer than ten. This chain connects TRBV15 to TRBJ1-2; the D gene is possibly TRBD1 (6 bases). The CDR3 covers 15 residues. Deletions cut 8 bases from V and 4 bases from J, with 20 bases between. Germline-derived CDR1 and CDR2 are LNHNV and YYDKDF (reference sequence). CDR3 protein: CATYGAGDQFYGYTF. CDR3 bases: TGTGCCACCTACGGGGCAGGGGACCAGTTCTATGGCTACACCTTC.

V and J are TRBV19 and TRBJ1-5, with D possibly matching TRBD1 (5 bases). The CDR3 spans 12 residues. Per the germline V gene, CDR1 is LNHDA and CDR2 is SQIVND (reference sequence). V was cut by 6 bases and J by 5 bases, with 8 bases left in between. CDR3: CASRAGDQPQHF. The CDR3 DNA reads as TGTGCCAGTAGGGCGGGGGATCAGCCCCAGCATTTT.

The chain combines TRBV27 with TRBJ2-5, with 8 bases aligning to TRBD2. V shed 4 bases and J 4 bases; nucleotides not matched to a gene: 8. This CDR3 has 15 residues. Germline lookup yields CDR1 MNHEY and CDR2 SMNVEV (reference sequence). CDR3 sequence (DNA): TGTGCCAGCAGTTCAATAGCGGGACGGTTAGAGACCCAGTACTTC. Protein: CASSSIAGRLETQYF.

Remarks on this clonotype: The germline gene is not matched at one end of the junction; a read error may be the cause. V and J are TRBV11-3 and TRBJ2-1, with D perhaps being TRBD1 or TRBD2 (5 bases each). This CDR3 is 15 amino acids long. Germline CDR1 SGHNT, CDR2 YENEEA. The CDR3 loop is CASSTRGATYNAQFF. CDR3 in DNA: TGTGCCAGCTCCACACGGGGCGCTACTTACAATGCGCAGTTCTTC.

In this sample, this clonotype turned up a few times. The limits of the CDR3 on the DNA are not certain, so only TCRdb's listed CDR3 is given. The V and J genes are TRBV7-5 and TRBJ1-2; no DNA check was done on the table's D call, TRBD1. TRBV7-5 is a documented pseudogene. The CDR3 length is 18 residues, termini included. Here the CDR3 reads CISVPEAWTPSAGYGYTF.

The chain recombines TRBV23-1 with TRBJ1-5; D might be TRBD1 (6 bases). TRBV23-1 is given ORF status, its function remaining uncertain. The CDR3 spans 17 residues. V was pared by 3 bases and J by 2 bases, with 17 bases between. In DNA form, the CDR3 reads TGCGCCAGCAGTCATTTAACTCAGGGGAAGGGCAATCAGCCCCAGCATTTT. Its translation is CASSHLTQGKGNQPQHF.

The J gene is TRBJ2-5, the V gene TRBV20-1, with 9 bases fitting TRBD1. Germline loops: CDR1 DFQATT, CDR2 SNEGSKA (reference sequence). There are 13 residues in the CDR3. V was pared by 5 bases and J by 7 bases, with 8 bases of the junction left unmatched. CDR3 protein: CSAPGQGDLTQYF. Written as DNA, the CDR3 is TGCAGTGCTCCGGGACAGGGAGATTTGACCCAGTACTTC.

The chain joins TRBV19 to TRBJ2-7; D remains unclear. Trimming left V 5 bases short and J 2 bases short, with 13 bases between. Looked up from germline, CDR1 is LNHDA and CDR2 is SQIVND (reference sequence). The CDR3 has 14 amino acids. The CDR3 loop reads CASSPQVGTYEQYF. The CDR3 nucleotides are TGTGCCAGTAGTCCCCAGGTTGGAACCTACGAGCAGTACTTC.

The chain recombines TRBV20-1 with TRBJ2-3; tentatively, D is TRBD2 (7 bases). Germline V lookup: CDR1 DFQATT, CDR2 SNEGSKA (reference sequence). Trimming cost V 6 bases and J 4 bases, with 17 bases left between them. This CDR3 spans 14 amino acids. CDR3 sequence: CSAEGGGGPDTQYF. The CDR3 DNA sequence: TGCAGTGCAGAGGGGGGAGGGGGTCCAGATACGCAGTATTTT.

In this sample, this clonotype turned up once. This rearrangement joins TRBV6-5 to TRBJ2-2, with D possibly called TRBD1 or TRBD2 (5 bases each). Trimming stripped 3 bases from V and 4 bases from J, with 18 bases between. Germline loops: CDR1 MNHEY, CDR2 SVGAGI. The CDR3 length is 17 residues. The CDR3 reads CASSYSFPGRSTGELFF. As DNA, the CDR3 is TGTGCCAGCAGTTATTCCTTTCCGGGACGAAGCACCGGGGAGCTGTTTTTT.

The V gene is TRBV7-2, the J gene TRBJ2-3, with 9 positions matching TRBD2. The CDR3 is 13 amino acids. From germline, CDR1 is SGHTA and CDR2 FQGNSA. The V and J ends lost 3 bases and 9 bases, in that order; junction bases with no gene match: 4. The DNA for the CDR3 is TGTGCCAGCAGCTTCGAAACTAGCGGGACGCAGTATTTT. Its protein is CASSFETSGTQYF. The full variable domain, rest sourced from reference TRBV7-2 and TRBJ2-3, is GAGVSQSPSNKVTEKGKDVELRCDPISGHTALYWYRQSLGQGLEFLIYFQGNSAPDKSGLPSDRFSAERTGGSVSTLTIQRTQQEDSAVYLCASSFETSGTQYFGPGTRLTVL.

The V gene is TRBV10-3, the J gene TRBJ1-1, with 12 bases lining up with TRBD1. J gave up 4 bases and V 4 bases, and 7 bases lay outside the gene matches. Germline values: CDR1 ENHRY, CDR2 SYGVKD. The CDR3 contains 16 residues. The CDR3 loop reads CAISVGTGGKGTEAFF. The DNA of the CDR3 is TGTGCCATCAGTGTGGGGACAGGGGGCAAGGGCACTGAAGCTTTCTTT.

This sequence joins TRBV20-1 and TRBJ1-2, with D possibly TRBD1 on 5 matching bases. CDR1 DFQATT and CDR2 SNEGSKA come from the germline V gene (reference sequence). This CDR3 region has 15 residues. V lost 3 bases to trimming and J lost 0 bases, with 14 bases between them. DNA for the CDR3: TGCAGTGCTAGTGGGAGGGGCAGAACTAACTATGGCTACACCTTC. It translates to CSASGRGRTNYGYTF.

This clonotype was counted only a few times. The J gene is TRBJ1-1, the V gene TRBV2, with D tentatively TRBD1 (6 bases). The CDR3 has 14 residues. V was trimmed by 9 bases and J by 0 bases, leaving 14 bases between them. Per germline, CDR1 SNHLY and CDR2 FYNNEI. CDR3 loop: CASERQVMNTEAFF. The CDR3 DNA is TGTGCCAGTGAAAGACAGGTAATGAACACTGAAGCTTTCTTT.

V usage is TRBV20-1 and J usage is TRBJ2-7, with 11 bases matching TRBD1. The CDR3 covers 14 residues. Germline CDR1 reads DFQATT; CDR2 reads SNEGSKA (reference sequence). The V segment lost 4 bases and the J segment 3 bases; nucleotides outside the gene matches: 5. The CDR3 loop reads CSANAGTGGYEQYF. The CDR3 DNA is TGCAGTGCTAACGCCGGGACAGGGGGCTACGAGCAGTACTTC.

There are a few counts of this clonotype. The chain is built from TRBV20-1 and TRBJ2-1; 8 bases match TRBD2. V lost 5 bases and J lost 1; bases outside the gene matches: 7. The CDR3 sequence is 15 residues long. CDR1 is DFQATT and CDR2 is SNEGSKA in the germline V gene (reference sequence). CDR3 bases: TGCAGTGCTCACCGGAGCGGGAGTTCCTACAATGAGCAGTTCTTC. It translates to CSAHRSGSSYNEQFF.